This passage covers 10 T cell receptor beta chains from one sample sequenced in a study of beta chain features in type 1 diabetes (dated by TCRdb to about 2018). The library was made by the immunoSEQ multiplex PCR assay. All of the isolated RNA was reverse transcribed with the High Capacity cDNA Reverse Transcription Kit, so expressed TCRB transcripts were sequenced. TCRdb holds this immuneACCESS table with in-frame rearrangements only. Some clones are missing; in checked studies, unresolved V genes explain under half, and the rest has no known cause. In all, the sample holds about 340,000 clones, and approximately 9.9% of those were seen once. Together, the top ten hold over 0.95% of the sample. Study-wide findings and limitations: In all four CD4+ subsets, TCRB CDR3 length was moderately but significantly shorter in type 1 diabetes patients.

These receptors' targets are unknown. Sequencing used central memory CD4+ T cells from blood. Receptors were obtained from a man between 25 and 39 years old with type 1 diabetes.

The chain carries TRBV5-1 and TRBJ2-3; 8 bases line up with TRBD2. The V and J ends lost 4 bases and 2 bases, in that order; junction bases with no gene match: 6. In germline, CDR1 is SGHRS, CDR2 YFSETQ. CDR3 length equals 15 residues. The CDR3 reads CASSPVAGITDTQYF. Here the CDR3 DNA reads TGCGCCAGCAGCCCCGTAGCGGGGATCACAGATACGCAGTATTTT.

This clone was observed a few times. The J gene is TRBJ1-3, the V gene TRBV2; D may be TRBD1 (5 bases). The CDR3 loop spans 14 amino acids. V was shortened by 7 bases and J by 0 bases, with 10 bases between the two germline ends. Looked up from germline, CDR1 is SNHLY and CDR2 is FYNNEI. The CDR3 reads CASKEGLSGNTIYF. DNA for the CDR3: TGTGCCAGCAAGGAGGGACTCTCTGGAAACACCATATATTTT. The full variable domain, in which reference TRBV2 and TRBJ1-3 provide the parts outside the CDR3, is EPEVTQTPSHQVTQMGQEVILRCVPISNHLYFYWYRQILGQKVEFLVSFYNNEISEKSEIFDDQFSVERPDGSNFTLKIRSTKLEDSAMYFCASKEGLSGNTIYFGEGSWLTVV.

In its sample, this clone was seen a few times. Other DNA sequences in the sample encode the same CDR3. This chain joins TRBV7-2 and TRBJ2-1; D could derive from TRBD1 or TRBD2 (5 bases each). V lost 3 bases and J 3 bases, leaving 12 bases between the germline ends. The CDR3 is made up of 15 amino acids. Germline V gives CDR1 SGHTA, CDR2 FQGNSA. CDR3 region: CASSFTGTGYNEQFF. CDR3 nucleotide sequence: TGTGCCAGCAGCTTTACCGGGACGGGCTACAATGAGCAGTTCTTC.

This rearrangement joins TRBV6-1 to TRBJ2-5; possibly TRBD2 for D (6 bases). The CDR3 contains 14 residues. V was trimmed by 6 bases and J by 3 bases, leaving 14 bases between them. In germline, CDR1 is MNHNS, CDR2 SASEGT. CDR3 nucleotides: TGTGCCAGCAGAGAACTAGCTTGGGAAGAGACCCAGTACTTC. Amino acid sequence: CASRELAWEETQYF.

This rearrangement joins TRBV10-3 to TRBJ1-5, with a tentative D call TRBD1 (6 bases). The CDR3 runs to 13 residues. Germline CDR1 reads ENHRY; CDR2 reads SYGVKD. V lost 6 bases and J lost 4, with 10 bases in between. This CDR3 reads CAIRGDTNQPQHF. In nucleotides, the CDR3 is TGTGCCATCAGGGGGGACACAAATCAGCCCCAGCATTTT.

V usage is TRBV2 and J usage is TRBJ1-2; D call uncertain. The CDR3 has 12 residues. Trimming removed 3 bases at V and 2 bases at J, with 4 bases between. Per the germline V gene, CDR1 is SNHLY and CDR2 is FYNNEI. CDR3 residues: CASSDGNYGYTF. The CDR3 nucleotides read TGTGCCAGCAGTGACGGAAACTATGGCTACACCTTC. Full variable domain (outside the CDR3, taken from reference TRBV2 and TRBJ1-2): EPEVTQTPSHQVTQMGQEVILRCVPISNHLYFYWYRQILGQKVEFLVSFYNNEISEKSEIFDDQFSVERPDGSNFTLKIRSTKLEDSAMYFCASSDGNYGYTFGSGTRLTVV.

This chain joins TRBV9 and TRBJ1-2, with a weak D call TRBD1 (5 bases). Germline lookup yields CDR1 SGDLS and CDR2 YYNGEE. V dropped 4 bases and J dropped 8 bases, with 18 bases sitting between them. The CDR3 runs to 14 residues. The CDR3 DNA is TGTGCCAGCAGCCCCGAGACAGTTTGGAGGGGCTACACCTTC. Its protein is CASSPETVWRGYTF.

This clone was seen a few times. The V gene is TRBV6-5, the J gene TRBJ2-1; no definite D call. Germline assignment: CDR1 MNHEY and CDR2 SVGAGI. The V end was cut by 0 bases, the J end by 4 bases, with 7 bases between. The CDR3 runs to 14 residues. Here the CDR3 DNA reads TGTGCCAGCAGTTACTCGATCCTATACAATGAGCAGTTCTTC. This gives the protein CASSYSILYNEQFF.

V is TRBV6-6 and J is TRBJ2-1; 14 bases are shared with TRBD2. V gave up 7 bases and J gave up 11 bases; unmatched junction bases: 10. Germline V gene sequence: CDR1 MNHNY, CDR2 SVGAGI (reference sequence). The length of the CDR3 is 15 residues. The CDR3 here is CASITGLAGGNQQFF. As DNA, the CDR3 is TGTGCCAGCATTACCGGACTAGCGGGGGGAAACCAGCAGTTCTTC.

Only a few counts were recorded for this clone. V gene TRBV19 combines with J gene TRBJ2-6; 11 nucleotides align to TRBD1. The germline gives CDR1 LNHDA, CDR2 SQIVND (reference sequence). Germline trimming cut 8 bases from V and 4 bases from J; bases unmatched to any gene: 4. The CDR3 is made up of 15 amino acids. The CDR3 region has the DNA TGTGCCAGTGGACAGGGGGCGGACGGGGCCAACGTCCTGACTTTC. This sequence encodes CASGQGADGANVLTF. The full variable domain, in which reference TRBV19 and TRBJ2-6 provide the parts outside the CDR3, is DGGITQSPKYLFRKEGQNVTLSCEQNLNHDAMYWYRQDPGQGLRLIYYSQIVNDFQKGDIAEGYSVSREKKESFPLTVTSAQKNPTAFYLCASGQGADGANVLTFGAGSRLTVL.